Below, one T cell receptor beta chain is given with its context. The antigen remains unidentified. This entry is derived from a study of cytomegalovirus exposure and HLA in healthy donors. Overall study results and limits: Cytomegalovirus-associated TCR beta chains were listed, numbering 164.

Donors consisted of healthy bone marrow donors. Deletions cut 2 bases from V and 5 bases from J, with 10 bases between. The CDR3 totals 13 residues. The germline V gene encodes CDR1 GTSNPN and CDR2 SVGIG (reference sequence). A multiplex PCR was run with 60 Vbeta primers and 13 Jbeta primers. Generated by immunoSEQ multiplex PCR, the TCRdb table keeps only in-frame clones and is missing some. The profile shows 170,000 or so clones, about four fifths of them singletons. The sequencing sample was made of PBMCs. The clonotype comes from a girl aged 10-17 years in good health and CMV-seropositive. The V call is TRBV30, the J call TRBJ1-3, with D hard to call. The DNA for the CDR3 is TGTGCCTGGAGTTCAGAGAGGCGAAACACCATATATTTT. Translating gives CAWSSERRNTIYF.